These 19 T cell receptor beta chains were all obtained from the same sample, sequenced in a study of Ad26.COV2.S vaccination and SARS-CoV-2 variants. Repertoires were generated with immunoSEQ multiplex PCR, while TCRdb's copy carries only in-frame clones and drops some. The data contain about 680,000 clones, more than 70% of them singletons. Treatment noted: about 20 received Ad26.COV2.S at low or high dose, single or two shots; about five received placebo; per-sample allocation not given. Sampling happened 63 days after the first vaccine or placebo injection. The source material was peripheral blood, sampled in a trial of Ad26.COV2.S vaccine versus placebo. Source of these receptors: a person between 18 and 60 years old who received the Ad26.COV2.S COVID-19 vaccine or a placebo.

V is TRBV12-3 or TRBV12-4 and J is TRBJ2-7; D ambiguous. The CDR3 runs 12 residues. Trimming took off 5 bases at V and 3 bases at J, with 8 bases between the two ends. CDR3 residues: CASSLHSYEQYF. The CDR3 DNA reads as TGTGCCAGCAGTCTTCACAGCTACGAGCAGTACTTC.

CDR3 amino acids: CASSPNQGSEGYTF. The CDR3 DNA follows: TGTGCCAGCTCACCAAACCAGGGGTCTGAAGGCTACACCTTC. The chain carries TRBV18 and TRBJ1-2; TRBD1 is a possible D gene (6 bases). V shed 2 bases and J shed 8 bases, with 15 bases lying between them. This CDR3 has 14 amino acids. Per germline, CDR1 KGHSH and CDR2 LQKENI. The variable domain in full, completed from reference TRBV18 and TRBJ1-2, reads NAGVMQNPRHLVRRRGQEARLRCSPMKGHSHVYWYRQLPEEGLKFMVYLQKENIIDESGMPKERFSAEFPKEGPSILRIQQVVRGDSAAYFCASSPNQGSEGYTFGSGTRLTVV.

In its sample, this clone was seen a few times. The V gene is TRBV13, the J gene TRBJ2-6; D remains ambiguous. V was clipped by 0 bases and J by 0 bases, with 6 bases between them. The CDR3 runs to 16 residues. Germline CDR1 PRHDT, CDR2 FYEKMQ (reference sequence). CDR3 protein: CASSLGRVSGANVLTF. CDR3 sequence (DNA): TGTGCCAGCAGCTTAGGCCGGGTCTCTGGGGCCAACGTCCTGACTTTC.

Only one count was recorded for this clone. This chain uses TRBV24-1 with TRBJ1-6; D gene uncertain. The CDR3 sequence is 19 residues long. Germline CDR1 and CDR2: KGHDR and SFDVKD. Trimming removed 4 bases from V and 0 bases from J, with 18 bases in between. CDR3 sequence: CATSDPGFKGSSYNSPLHF. The CDR3 coding sequence is TGTGCCACCAGTGACCCGGGATTCAAGGGAAGCTCCTATAATTCACCCCTCCACTTT.

The count of this clone is one. The CDR3 is CASSADLYSNQPQHF. CDR3 nucleotide sequence: TGTGCCAGCAGTGCAGACCTATATAGCAATCAGCCCCAGCATTTT. The chain carries TRBV2 and TRBJ1-5; D remains unclear. The germline gives CDR1 SNHLY, CDR2 FYNNEI. V lost 4 bases and J 0 bases, leaving 10 bases between the germline ends. The CDR3 runs 15 residues.

This chain links TRBV9 with TRBJ2-1; either TRBD1 or TRBD2 may supply D (6 bases each). Germline V gene data show CDR1 as SGDLS and CDR2 as YYNGEE. The ends were cut back, 0 bases at V and 7 bases at J, with 14 bases in the middle. This CDR3 has 15 amino acids. CDR3 nucleotides: TGTGCCAGCAGCGTAGGATGGGGGGCACGGAATGAGCAGTTCTTC. Its translation: CASSVGWGARNEQFF.

The CDR3 is CASSVGGQGAQETQYF. The CDR3 DNA reads as TGTGCCAGCAGCGTAGGGGGACAGGGGGCCCAAGAGACCCAGTACTTC. The rearrangement links TRBV9 to TRBJ2-5; 12 nucleotides match TRBD1. This CDR3 contains 16 residues. V was pared by 0 bases and J by 1 base, with 1 base of the junction left unmatched. Germline V CDR1 and CDR2: SGDLS, YYNGEE.

This chain joins TRBV12-5 and TRBJ2-2; 11 bases map to TRBD2. This CDR3 contains 16 residues. V gave up 6 bases and J gave up 5 bases; unmatched junction bases: 8. Germline V CDR1 and CDR2: LGHNT, FRNRAP. The DNA of the CDR3 is TGTGCTAGTGGCACGGGACTAGCGGTTGGGACCGGGGAGCTGTTTTTT. It is translated as CASGTGLAVGTGELFF.

The chain is built from TRBV7-8 and TRBJ2-6; weak D call: TRBD1 (6 bases). The CDR3 consists of 17 residues. CDR1 and CDR2 from the germline V gene are SGHVS and FQNEAQ. Trimming left V 6 bases short and J 0 bases short, with 15 bases between. The CDR3 nucleotides are TGTGCCAGCAGTTCCAGGGGTAGAAGCTCTGGGGCCAACGTCCTGACTTTC. Residues: CASSSRGRSSGANVLTF. Combining the CDR3 with reference TRBV7-8 and TRBJ2-6 gives the whole variable domain GAGVSQSPRYKVAKRGQDVALRCDPISGHVSLFWYQQALGQGPEFLTYFQNEAQLDKSGLPSDRFFAERPEGSVSTLKIQRTQQEDSAVYLCASSSRGRSSGANVLTFGAGSRLTVL.

The CDR3 sequence: CAWAERNSPLHF. The CDR3 DNA reads TGTGCCTGGGCGGAACGCAATTCACCCCTCCACTTT. The chain joins TRBV30 to TRBJ1-6; D unresolved. Trimming pared 5 bases from V and 7 bases from J, leaving 9 bases between. Looked up from germline, CDR1 is GTSNPN and CDR2 is SVGIG (reference sequence). This CDR3 has 12 amino acids.

The chain links TRBV11-3 to TRBJ2-2; the D gene is possibly TRBD2 (7 bases). Germline loops: CDR1 SGHNT, CDR2 YENEEA. The CDR3 consists of 17 residues. V gave up 5 bases and J gave up 5 bases, with 21 bases separating them. The CDR3 DNA reads TGTGCCAGCAGCGCCTCCCCTACAGGGAGGGGGACCGGGGAGCTGTTTTTT. Amino acids: CASSASPTGRGTGELFF. The full variable domain, with the rest looked up from reference TRBV11-3 and TRBJ2-2, is EAGVVQSPRYKIIEKKQPVAFWCNPISGHNTLYWYLQNLGQGPELLIRYENEEAVDDSQLPKDRFSAERLKGVDSTLKIQPAELGDSAVYLCASSASPTGRGTGELFFGEGSRLTVL.

The gene calls are TRBV29-1 and TRBJ1-5; no clear D. This CDR3 contains 13 residues. Germline loops: CDR1 SQVTM, CDR2 ANQGSEA. Trimming removed 0 bases at V and 1 base at J, with 4 bases between. In DNA form, the CDR3 reads TGCAGCGTTGAAGAGGGGAGCAATCAGCCCCAGCATTTT. This encodes CSVEEGSNQPQHF.

The V call is TRBV6-5, the J call TRBJ2-3, with 9 positions matching TRBD2. The V gene end was trimmed by 2 bases and the J gene end by 4 bases; junction bases not matched to a gene: 4. Germline V gives CDR1 MNHEY, CDR2 SVGAGI. There are 15 residues in the CDR3. CDR3 loop: CASSYVAGEADTQYF. The CDR3 DNA follows: TGTGCCAGCAGTTACGTAGCGGGAGAGGCAGATACGCAGTATTTT.

The chain couples TRBV5-6 to TRBJ2-7, with D maybe TRBD1 (6 bases). The CDR3 has 14 amino acids. The V gene lost 9 bases and the J gene lost 1 base, with 17 bases spanning the gap. The germline CDR1 and CDR2 sequences are SGHDT and YYEEEE. The CDR3 protein is CATKRQGQSYEQYF. CDR3 DNA: TGTGCCACCAAGAGGCAGGGGCAATCCTACGAGCAGTACTTC.

This sequence joins TRBV21-1 and TRBJ1-1. TRBV21-1 is recorded as a pseudogene. This CDR3 has 14 residues. The CDR3 spells CASSKGGAGTEAFF. In DNA form, the CDR3 reads TGTGCCAGCAGCAAAGGGGGGGCCGGCACTGAAGCTTTCTTT.

This clone was counted once. The V gene is TRBV19, the J gene TRBJ2-3; D is undetermined. The V and J ends lost 7 bases and 1 base respectively, with 12 bases between them. CDR3 length: 14 amino acids. Germline assignment: CDR1 LNHDA and CDR2 SQIVND (reference sequence). In nucleotides, the CDR3 is TGTGCCAGTACCCTACTGGCGGGCACAGATACGCAGTATTTT. Translating it yields CASTLLAGTDTQYF.

V and J are TRBV11-2 and TRBJ2-7; 8 positions match TRBD2. From germline, CDR1 is SGHAT and CDR2 FQNNGV. The CDR3 is 15 amino acids. With V trimmed by 0 bases and J by 7 bases, 8 bases remained unmatched. CDR3 sequence (DNA): TGTGCCAGCAGCTTAGATGGGACTAGTAGTGGGGAGCAGTACTTC. This gives the protein CASSLDGTSSGEQYF. Full variable domain (outside the CDR3, taken from reference TRBV11-2 and TRBJ2-7): EAGVAQSPRYKIIEKRQSVAFWCNPISGHATLYWYQQILGQGPKLLIQFQNNGVVDDSQLPKDRFSAERLKGVDSTLKIQPAKLEDSAVYLCASSLDGTSSGEQYFGPGTRLTVT.

This clone was found once. The chain carries TRBV7-9 and TRBJ2-7, with D maybe TRBD1 (6 bases). The germline V and J ends were trimmed by 4 bases and 3 bases, with 16 bases remaining between them. CDR1 SEHNR and CDR2 FQNEAQ come from the germline V gene (reference sequence). The CDR3 length is 15 residues. CDR3 loop: CASSSGSYRDYEQYF. The CDR3 DNA reads as TGTGCCAGCAGCTCTGGCTCTTACAGGGACTACGAGCAGTACTTC. Full variable domain (outside the CDR3, taken from reference TRBV7-9 and TRBJ2-7): DTGVSQNPRHKITKRGQNVTFRCDPISEHNRLYWYRQTLGQGPEFLTYFQNEAQLEKSRLLSDRFSAERPKGSFSTLEIQRTEQGDSAMYLCASSSGSYRDYEQYFGPGTRLTVT.

The chain carries TRBV10-3 and TRBJ1-1; no definite D call. This CDR3 region has 13 residues. CDR1 and CDR2 (germline): ENHRY, SYGVKD. V was pared by 3 bases and J by 5 bases, with 10 bases between. CDR3 loop: CAISDRYGTEAFF. In DNA, the CDR3 is TGTGCCATCAGTGACCGATATGGGACTGAAGCTTTCTTT.